This T cell receptor (beta chain) was documented in a study of Ad26.COV2.S vaccination and SARS-CoV-2 variants (dated by TCRdb to the early 2020s). In terms of the full investigation: Vaccine-arm donors came from COV1001, a multicentre, randomized, double-blind, placebo-controlled phase I-IIa trial of Ad26.COV2.S in healthy adults. Ad26.COV2.S was administered intramuscularly at a dose of 5x10^10 or 1x10^11 viral particles, either as one shot or as two shots given 56 days apart. TCRbeta repertoire sequencing served as the tool for gauging how specific and how broad the SARS-CoV-2-reactive T cell receptors were following Ad26.COV2.S vaccination. The TCR-sequenced set comprised around 32 samples: about 19 Ad26.COV2.S vaccine recipients, 5 placebo recipients and 8 SARS-CoV-2 convalescent individuals. Participants in the trial were split at random into five groups of five each, receiving low-dose or high-dose Ad26.COV2.S once or twice, or else placebo on both occasions. Investigators did not know the trial group allocation while performing experiments and assessing outcomes.

This specimen's treatment or condition label, per the study, means: some 20 received Ad26.COV2.S at low or high dose, single or two shots; about 5 received placebo; per-sample allocation not given. For vaccine and placebo recipients, repertoires were sequenced using samples collected on day 63 after the first injection. Cohort 1b enrolled about 25 adults aged 18-55 years at a single site in Boston, USA, between 29 July and 7 August 2020. As a vaccine, Ad26.COV2.S was a replication-incompetent adenovirus type 26 vector that expressed a prefusion-stabilized SARS-CoV-2 spike protein derived from the original Wuhan strain. A word on this clone: No antigen is known for it. No base quality values were provided; no much bigger clone lies one nucleotide off.

TCRbeta CDR3 regions were sequenced with the immunoSEQ Assay. After extraction, genomic DNA underwent amplification by bias-controlled multiplex PCR, followed by high-throughput sequencing. In the paper's pipeline: To quantify the absolute abundance of every unique TCRbeta CDR3 region, sequences were collapsed and filtered. T cell fraction was estimated by normalizing TCRbeta template counts to usable DNA, with usable DNA measured through amplification of reference genes found in all nucleated cells. Repertoire TCRs were annotated as SARS-CoV-2-specific by exact matching of V gene, CDR3 amino acid sequence and J gene to a known reactive TCR set. The reference SARS-CoV-2 TCR set came from MIRA and was filtered for enrichment in COVID-19-positive ImmuneCODE repertoires, removing public or cross-reactive TCRs. Drawing on the MIRA antigens, annotated TCRs were analysed further at the level of specific ORF or position within ORF. Breadth was defined as annotated unique rearrangements over total unique productive rearrangements; depth was the summed frequency of those rearrangements. Two-sided Wilcoxon rank-sum tests were applied when comparing TCR breadth between groups. The clones in this table, taken by TCRdb from immuneACCESS, are in-frame only. Not every clone is retained; where verified, under half of the shortfall comes from an unresolved V gene, and the cause of the rest is unknown. The V and J calls and clone size come from that table; D and trimming were worked out from the DNA. The sample data list 500,000 or so clones, and nearly 90% of these were observed just once. Clones ranked in the top ten supply about 2.4% of the sample.

Deletion took 5 bases off V and 3 bases off J, with a span of 6 bases between the germline ends. The CDR3 goes from the cysteine to the phenylalanine over 12 residues. Kept here is only the CDR3 DNA, which spans 36 bases and is read in frame from base 1. Sequences SGHNT (CDR1) and YENEEA (CDR2) are obtained from the germline V gene. Results the study describes overall, beyond this receptor: Non-spike TCR breadth was comparable between vaccine and placebo recipients, consistent with the vaccine containing only spike. The study was not powered to compare responses between vaccine doses or regimens. According to the authors, total T cell responses may have been underestimated by the TCR breadth and depth analyses. Compared with placebo recipients, Ad26.COV2.S recipients showed higher spike-specific TCR breadth (P = 0.0014). Substantial breadth of spike-specific CD8+ and CD4+ T cell responses was reported after vaccination.

The chain employs TRBV11-3 and TRBJ2-3; the D gene is unclear. Here the sequenced sample was peripheral blood, taken in a trial of Ad26.COV2.S vaccine versus placebo. The receptor's source is a person between 18 and 65 years old who received the Ad26.COV2.S COVID-19 vaccine or a placebo. The CDR3 protein sequence reads: CASSDWTDTQYF. The sequence in DNA is TGTGCCAGCAGCGATTGGACAGATACGCAGTATTTT.